This T cell receptor beta chain was identified in a study of T cells in Graves' hyperthyroidism and ophthalmopathy. Researchers took RNA transcripts and amplified the TCR beta CDR3 regions from them. First-round RT-PCR of the TCR CDR3 relied on the HTBI primer set. From the multiplex PCR reads, TCRdb called clonotypes with MiXCR, one entry per CDR3 protein. The sample carries roughly 300,000 distinct CDR3 sequences, 15% to 20% recorded once. Germline values: CDR1 MNHNS, CDR2 SASEGT. The length of the CDR3 is 13 residues. Between the trimmed V and J ends, which lost 3 bases and 4 bases, there was a span of 10 bases. Study conclusions and caveats: Most thyroid clonotypes with frequency above 0.001 were detected in blood. With a median lead of about 6.9 months before onset, the model predicted ophthalmopathy.

This clonotype has a handful of counts. The target antigen is unknown. The sequence was collected from a woman aged 45-60 years with Graves' hyperthyroidism. Input material: blood. The chain joins TRBV6-1 to TRBJ2-7; unclear D gene. DNA for the CDR3: TGTGCCAGCAGTGACCCGCAGACTTACGAGCAGTACGTC. Protein sequence: CASSDPQTYEQYV.